This TCR beta chain was captured by sequencing in a study of cytomegalovirus exposure and HLA in healthy donors. For the study at large: The early release's HLA-typed donors yielded 80 million to 95 million unique TCRs.

Study-wide results and limits: The study recorded some 160 TCR beta chains that were cytomegalovirus-associated. Researchers had no immune exposure information except CMV serostatus available.

Samples came from healthy bone marrow donors. Trimming took off 4 bases at V and 5 bases at J, with 12 bases between the two ends. CDR1 is SGHRS and CDR2 is YFSETQ in the germline V gene. This CDR3 has 13 amino acids. The PCR contained 60 Vbeta and 13 Jbeta primers. Sequencing was performed with immunoSEQ multiplex PCR; in TCRdb, only in-frame clones are kept and a portion is missing. Of about 200,000 clones in the sample, roughly 12% are singletons; the top ten hold 7.8%. This clone was detected only a few times. Antigen unknown. Source material: PBMCs. The V and J genes are TRBV5-1 and TRBJ1-2; D perhaps matches TRBD1 (6 bases). The clonotype was recovered from a man between 45 and 60 years old in good health and CMV-seropositive. CDR3 coding DNA: TGCGCCAGCAGCCGGACAGATAATTATGGCTACACCTTC. Translating it yields CASSRTDNYGYTF.